This TCR beta chain was sequenced during a study of blood T cell repertoires in COVID-19. Study-level background: The United States, Italy and Spain supplied acute and convalescent COVID-19 samples. Sources were T cells, B-cell-depleted T cells, or PBMCs; the material itself was cDNA or gDNA.

Those enrolled, adults aged roughly 18 to 89 years, came from about two dozen US areas. Categorization into cohorts depended on clinical history that participants reported. V lost 11 bases to trimming and J lost 6 bases, with 14 bases between them. The CDR3 length is 13 residues. The V gene's germline CDR1 is ENHRY and CDR2 SYGVKD. Using immunoSEQ multiplex PCR, the repertoire was profiled, and TCRdb retains in-frame clones only, with some absent. The table has 250,000 or so clones, around 90% seen once. Sequenced: PBMCs or T cells enriched from blood (not recorded which). This rearrangement joins TRBV10-3 to TRBJ1-6; possible D gene TRBD1, 5 bases. The origin of this receptor is a middle-aged man who had been exposed to COVID-19. The CDR3: CAARGETNSPLHF. The CDR3 DNA sequence: TGTGCCGCCCGGGGGGAAACTAATTCACCCCTCCACTTT.